The clone carrying this TCR beta chain has only one observation. The authors' processing: Cell counts per sample came from amplifying reference gene primers. Profiling relied on immunoSEQ multiplex PCR, and the TCRdb table lists in-frame clones only, not all of them. V, J and clone size are those of that table, while D and trimming were read from the DNA. The repertoire includes 160,000 or so clones, roughly 84% of them detected once, and 9.8% sits in the top ten. CDR1 and CDR2 (germline): LGHNA, YSLEER. The CDR3 consists of 14 residues. V was pared by 3 bases and J by 3 bases, with 12 bases between. The data are from a study of blood T cell repertoires in COVID-19. Study-wide background: PBMCs, B-cell-depleted T cells, or T cells were the source of the cDNA or gDNA that made up the material.

This TCR was recovered from a woman between 45 and 60 years old with acute or convalescent COVID-19. Sequenced: peripheral blood. The chain has TRBV4-3 and TRBJ2-7; D is perhaps TRBD2 (5 bases). CDR3 nucleotides: TGCGCCAGCAGCCAGTGGACGGGAAACTACGAGCAGTACTTC. Its translation: CASSQWTGNYEQYF.